This T cell receptor beta chain was recorded in a study of shared clonotypes between healthy human individuals. The study's findings and limits: Sequencing of the sorted subsets was shown by rarefaction to be incomplete despite large depth.

On this clone: What it binds is unknown.

The study drew its donors from healthy HIV-negative adults without recent acute infections or vaccinations. Memory CD4+ cells were the fraction left after CD45RA+ naive selection. Here immunoSEQ multiplex PCR was the method, and the copy in TCRdb shows in-frame clones only, minus some. The data show about 2 million clones, with roughly 94% seen just once and 0.1% to 0.15% held by the top ten. Sequencing was performed on naive CD4+ T cells sorted from blood. Described subset: CD45RA+ positively selected. This clonotype was obtained from a man aged 18 to 29 in good health.

CDR3 nucleotide sequence: TGTGCCAGCAGCTTAGACCAGGGGGGGAAAACAGATACGCAGTATTTT. Its translation: CASSLDQGGKTDTQYF. The genes are TRBV7-6 and TRBJ2-3; D may correspond to TRBD1 or TRBD2 (7 bases each). The CDR3 consists of 16 residues. The germline CDR1 and CDR2 sequences are SGHVS and FNYEAQ. With 1 base removed from V and 3 bases from J, the gap between germline ends came to 14 bases.